This TCR beta chain was captured by sequencing in a study of blood T cell repertoires in COVID-19. The overall study: From the United States, Italy and Spain came samples of acute and convalescent COVID-19.

The repertoire was sequenced with immunoSEQ multiplex PCR; TCRdb's copy has only in-frame clones and lacks some. The table has 140,000 or so clones, over 75% seen once. CDR3 length equals 18 residues. Germline-derived CDR1 and CDR2 are SEHNR and FQNEAQ (reference sequence). V dropped 1 base and J dropped 4; count of bases not matched to a gene: 12. The chain recombines TRBV7-9 with TRBJ2-3; TRBD2 matches 9 bases. The specimen sequenced was peripheral blood. The TCR comes from a woman aged 50 to 65 with acute or convalescent COVID-19. The CDR3: CASSLGVYESSGADTQYF. The DNA of the CDR3 is TGTGCCAGCAGCTTAGGGGTTTATGAGTCTAGCGGGGCAGATACGCAGTATTTT.